The source of this T cell receptor (beta chain) is a study of Ad26.COV2.S vaccination and SARS-CoV-2 variants. This clone was seen only once. Per the germline V gene, CDR1 is KGHSH and CDR2 is LQKENI. The V and J ends lost 1 base and 0 bases respectively, with 11 bases between them. The CDR3 consists of 16 residues. Sequencing used immunoSEQ multiplex PCR; TCRdb keeps in-frame clones, though not all of them. The sample has about 400,000 clones; 88% are singletons. Treatment denoted: around 19 received Ad26.COV2.S at low or high dose, single or two shots; 5 received placebo; per-sample allocation not given. Sampling took place 63 days after the first vaccine or placebo injection.

Source: peripheral blood, taken in a trial of Ad26.COV2.S vaccine versus placebo. The origin of this receptor is a person between 18 and 65 years old who received the Ad26.COV2.S COVID-19 vaccine or a placebo. The chain recombines TRBV18 with TRBJ2-3; D might be TRBD2 (6 bases). The CDR3 loop reads CASSPRRGASTDTQYF. CDR3 bases: TGTGCCAGCTCACCACGACGCGGGGCTAGCACAGATACGCAGTATTTT. The full variable domain, its missing parts supplied by reference TRBV18 and TRBJ2-3, is NAGVMQNPRHLVRRRGQEARLRCSPMKGHSHVYWYRQLPEEGLKFMVYLQKENIIDESGMPKERFSAEFPKEGPSILRIQQVVRGDSAAYFCASSPRRGASTDTQYFGPGTRLTVL.